One sample yielded the 32 T cell receptor beta chains listed below, sequenced in a study of blood T cells in healthy people across ages. Through a sample-barcoded 5' primer and a J-beta primer mix, a second PCR was run for about 6 to 11 cycles. In TCRdb, the 5' RACE reads were re-called with MiXCR into one record per CDR3 protein. The profile covers approximately 350,000 distinct CDR3 sequences, with more than 45% appearing a single time and approximately 51% taken by the ten largest. Sequenced: blood. The receptors were sampled from a man between 60 and 75 years old in good health.

This chain connects TRBV9 to TRBJ2-5, with TRBD1 as a possible D gene (5 bases). The V gene lost 0 bases and the J gene lost 3 bases, with 9 bases spanning the gap. CDR1 is SGDLS, CDR2 YYNGEE, per germline. The CDR3 is 14 amino acids. CDR3 coding DNA: TGTGCCAGCAGCGTAGGCCCAGGGAAAGAGACCCAGTACTTC. This gives the protein CASSVGPGKETQYF.

This clonotype showed up just a few times. The chain joins TRBV7-2 to TRBJ2-3; 7 nucleotides match TRBD2. The CDR3 covers 14 residues. CDR1 is SGHTA, CDR2 FQGNSA, per germline. V lost 8 bases, J lost 2 bases, and 7 bases stayed unmatched. CDR3 sequence (DNA): TGTGCCAGCCAAAAAGCGGGATCCACAGATACGCAGTATTTT. Protein sequence: CASQKAGSTDTQYF.

With respect to this clonotype: A single base separates this from a much larger clone, so it may be a read error. The rearrangement links TRBV4-2 to TRBJ2-6; 13 bases align to TRBD2. The V gene end was trimmed by 1 base and the J gene end by 6 bases; junction bases not matched to a gene: 3. CDR1 and CDR2 (germline): LGHNA, YNFKEQ. The length of the CDR3 is 17 residues. CDR3 nucleotide sequence: TGTGCCAGCAGCCAAGGACTAGCGGGAGGTGCGGCCAACGTCCTGACTTTC. Its protein is CASSQGLAGGAANVLTF.

The chain couples TRBV18 to TRBJ1-5; D is undetermined. V lost 3 bases to trimming and J lost 3 bases, with 12 bases between them. Germline lookup yields CDR1 KGHSH and CDR2 LQKENI. CDR3 length equals 15 residues. CDR3 loop: CASSPTTRDNQPQHF. The CDR3 bases are TGTGCCAGCTCACCTACGACGCGTGACAATCAGCCCCAGCATTTT.

This clonotype was seen only a few times. The chain is built from TRBV6-1 and TRBJ1-6; TRBD1 is a possible D gene (6 bases). The V gene lost 3 bases and the J gene lost 10 bases, with 7 bases spanning the gap. The CDR3 length is 12 residues. Germline CDR1 MNHNS, CDR2 SASEGT. This CDR3 is CASSEQGSPLHF. DNA of the CDR3: TGTGCCAGCAGTGAGCAGGGGTCACCCCTCCACTTT.

The chain couples TRBV3-1 to TRBJ1-4, with D possibly being TRBD1 (5 bases). This CDR3 region has 15 residues. V was cut by 4 bases and J by 3 bases, with 12 bases left in between. Germline lookup yields CDR1 LGHDT and CDR2 YNNKEL (reference sequence). The chain's CDR3 is CASSPRGGSNEKLFF. DNA of the CDR3: TGTGCCAGCAGCCCCCGGGGGGGGTCTAATGAAAAACTGTTTTTT.

The chain uses TRBV10-3 and TRBJ2-5; 14 bases fit TRBD2. V shed 4 bases and J 1 base; nucleotides not matched to a gene: 2. The CDR3 extends over 16 amino acids. Germline V gene lookup returns CDR1 ENHRY and CDR2 SYGVKD. The DNA for the CDR3 is TGTGCCATCAGTGTAGGACTAGCGGGGGGCCAAGAGACCCAGTACTTC. Amino acids: CAISVGLAGGQETQYF.

This chain uses TRBV20-1 with TRBJ2-5; TRBD1 matches at 8 bases. Gene TRBJ2-7 matches the end of the DNA better, so the J call may be wrong. Germline V lookup: CDR1 DFQATT, CDR2 SNEGSKA (reference sequence). The CDR3 has 15 amino acids. CDR3: CSAHPSTGAVYEQYF. The CDR3 DNA reads TGCAGTGCCCATCCATCGACAGGGGCAGTCTACGAGCAGTACTTC.

In its sample, this clonotype was seen once. The junction and the germline gene differ at one end; a read error may be behind it. V and J are TRBV5-1 and TRBJ1-2, with a tentative D call TRBD1 (5 bases). Looked up from germline, CDR1 is SGHRS and CDR2 is YFSETQ. The CDR3 length is 13 residues. DNA of the CDR3: TGCGCCCGCAGCTTGGGAGGGGTCGATGGCTACACCTTC. It yields the protein CARSLGGVDGYTF.

The genes are TRBV14 and TRBJ2-1; 10 nucleotides line up with TRBD1. The CDR3 length is 13 residues. The V segment lost 0 bases and the J segment 14 bases; nucleotides outside the gene matches: 4. Per germline, CDR1 SGHDN and CDR2 FVKESK. Here the CDR3 reads CASSQDVGTGEFF. In DNA, the CDR3 is TGTGCCAGCAGCCAAGATGTGGGGACAGGGGAGTTCTTC.

This clonotype was observed a single time. V gene TRBV29-1 combines with J gene TRBJ2-4; D is perhaps TRBD2 (6 bases). The assigned J gene may be wrong: the sequence end matches TRBJ2-7 better. This CDR3 is 12 amino acids long. Per germline, CDR1 SQVTM and CDR2 ANQGSEA. This chain's CDR3 is CSVRDSEYEQYF. The CDR3, as DNA: TGCAGCGTACGGGACTCCGAGTACGAGCAGTACTTC.

The V call is TRBV15, the J call TRBJ1-4, with a possible D match to TRBD1 (6 bases). CDR1 LNHNV and CDR2 YYDKDF come from the germline V gene (reference sequence). With 3 bases removed from V and 4 bases from J, the gap between germline ends came to 12 bases. CDR3 length equals 15 residues. CDR3 in DNA: TGTGCCACCAGCAGTGCAGGGGTCCGTAATGAAAAACTGTTTTTT. It encodes CATSSAGVRNEKLFF.

The rearrangement joins TRBV27 to TRBJ2-4, with 7 bases that match TRBD1. With the DNA end fitting TRBJ2-7 better, the J assignment may be wrong. The CDR3 runs to 14 residues. In germline, CDR1 is MNHEY, CDR2 SMNVEV (reference sequence). For the CDR3, the DNA is TGTGCCAGCAGTTCACAGGGAAGGGGGCACGAGCAGTACTTC. This codes for CASSSQGRGHEQYF.

The chain couples TRBV7-2 to TRBJ2-4; D possibly corresponds to TRBD1 (8 bases). Germline V gene lookup returns CDR1 SGHTA and CDR2 FQGNSA. The V end lost 7 bases, the J end lost 8 bases, and 18 bases lay between the germline ends. The CDR3 runs to 14 residues. CDR3 in DNA: TGTGCCAGCACTAGAGACAGGGGAGGGGACATTCAGTACTTC. The encoded protein is CASTRDRGGDIQYF. The full variable domain, in which reference TRBV7-2 and TRBJ2-4 provide the parts outside the CDR3, is GAGVSQSPSNKVTEKGKDVELRCDPISGHTALYWYRQSLGQGLEFLIYFQGNSAPDKSGLPSDRFSAERTGGSVSTLTIQRTQQEDSAVYLCASTRDRGGDIQYFGAGTRLSVL.

This clonotype was recorded a few times. CDR3 nucleotides: TGCAGCGCTAAAAGGGGACAGGGGGACCACAATGAGCAGTTCTTC. Its translation is CSAKRGQGDHNEQFF. V gene TRBV29-1 combines with J gene TRBJ2-1; 11 nucleotides align to TRBD1. This CDR3 has 15 residues. CDR1 SQVTM and CDR2 ANQGSEA come from the germline V gene. V lost 7 bases, J lost 5 bases, and 10 bases stayed unmatched.

The chain is built from TRBV20-1 and TRBJ2-1; D unclear. From germline, CDR1 is DFQATT and CDR2 SNEGSKA (reference sequence). This CDR3 has 13 residues. V shed 0 bases and J shed 7 bases, with 10 bases lying between them. The CDR3: CSAREKAINEQFF. In DNA form, the CDR3 reads TGCAGTGCTAGAGAGAAGGCCATTAATGAGCAGTTCTTC.

V is TRBV4-2 and J is TRBJ2-7; 10 positions match TRBD2. V shed 5 bases and J 7 bases; nucleotides not matched to a gene: 17. The CDR3 contains 17 residues. Germline CDR1 is LGHNA and CDR2 is YNFKEQ. The CDR3 here is CASSVASGGTDRDEQYF. As DNA, the CDR3 is TGTGCCAGCAGCGTAGCTAGCGGGGGTACTGATAGGGATGAGCAGTACTTC.

The chain links TRBV19 to TRBJ2-3; 11 bases fit TRBD1. V was clipped by 6 bases and J by 4 bases; unmatched bases: 9. Germline CDR1 and CDR2: LNHDA and SQIVND (reference sequence). The CDR3 covers 16 residues. CDR3 sequence reads: CASSLSPGQGADTQYF. CDR3 DNA sequence: TGTGCCAGTAGCCTCTCGCCGGGACAGGGGGCAGATACGCAGTATTTT.

V and J are TRBV29-1 and TRBJ1-1; tentative D call: TRBD1 (6 bases). CDR1 is SQVTM, CDR2 ANQGSEA, per germline. This CDR3 spans 12 amino acids. The V gene lost 6 bases and the J gene lost 5 bases, with 13 bases spanning the gap. CDR3 sequence reads: CSVQGSSTEAFF. In DNA, the CDR3 is TGCAGCGTCCAGGGGTCTTCGACTGAAGCTTTCTTT.

This clonotype was seen ten or more times. The chain has TRBV29-1 and TRBJ1-2; a weak D match, TRBD1 (5 bases). This CDR3 comprises 12 residues. CDR1 is SQVTM, CDR2 ANQGSEA, per germline. The V and J ends lost 3 bases and 5 bases respectively, with 10 bases between them. The CDR3 DNA is TGCAGCGTTGAGCGGGGGAGTTATGGCTACACCTTC. Its protein is CSVERGSYGYTF.

As to this clonotype: A clone one base away is much larger, so this may be a read error. This rearrangement joins TRBV6-2 or TRBV6-3 to TRBJ2-7; tentatively, D is TRBD1 (6 bases). V lost 6 bases and J lost 3, with 12 bases in between. CDR1 and CDR2 (germline): MNHEY, SVGEGT. The CDR3 runs 13 residues. The CDR3 DNA reads as TGTGCCAGCAGGGGTGGACAGAGCTACGAGCAGTACTTC. Its protein is CASRGGQSYEQYF.

The chain's CDR3 is CSVGDSGRSSYNEQYF. The CDR3 DNA is TGCAGCGTTGGAGATAGCGGGAGGAGCTCCTACAATGAGCAGTACTTC. The rearrangement links TRBV29-1 to TRBJ2-1; TRBD2 aligns across 10 bases. Matching the DNA end better, TRBJ2-7 makes the J call doubtful. Germline CDR1 and CDR2: SQVTM and ANQGSEA. The CDR3 has 16 residues.

This clonotype was seen once. J is TRBJ2-3 and V is TRBV12-3 or TRBV12-4; the D call may be TRBD1 or TRBD2 (5 bases each). V was clipped by 5 bases and J by 10 bases, with 19 bases between them. This CDR3 contains 14 residues. The CDR3 protein is CASSPGRVLEAQYF. The CDR3, as DNA: TGTGCCAGCAGTCCGGGACGGGTCCTAGAGGCGCAGTATTTT.

This rearrangement joins TRBV4-1 to TRBJ1-4, with 7 positions matching TRBD1. This CDR3 has 16 amino acids. With V trimmed by 1 base and J by 5 bases, 7 bases remained unmatched. Germline V gene lookup returns CDR1 MGHRA and CDR2 YSYEKL. Here the CDR3 DNA reads TGCGCCAGCAGCCAAGGAAAAGGCAGGGGGAATGAAAAACTGTTTTTT. Its translation: CASSQGKGRGNEKLFF.

This chain connects TRBV29-1 to TRBJ2-5; perhaps D is TRBD1 or TRBD2 (7 bases each). The end of the DNA fits TRBJ2-7 better, so the J call may be wrong. This CDR3 spans 14 amino acids. CDR1 and CDR2 (germline): SQVTM, ANQGSEA. CDR3 sequence (DNA): TGCAGCGTTGGGGAGGGGGCGCGGGTAGGCGAGCAGTACTTC. It codes for CSVGEGARVGEQYF.

This clonotype was counted a single time. The chain carries TRBV6-6 and TRBJ1-2; 8 bases are a match to TRBD1. The trim removed 5 bases at V and 4 bases at J, leaving 3 bases unmatched. The CDR3 contains 13 residues. The germline V gene encodes CDR1 MNHNY and CDR2 SVGAGI (reference sequence). The CDR3 here is CASSDRGVYGYTF. The CDR3 DNA follows: TGTGCCAGCAGTGACAGGGGCGTCTATGGCTACACCTTC.

In its sample, this clonotype was seen once. The chain links TRBV3-1 to TRBJ2-4, with D perhaps TRBD2 (5 bases). The V gene's germline CDR1 is LGHDT and CDR2 YNNKEL (reference sequence). V lost 1 base, J lost 9 bases, and 10 bases lay in between. The CDR3 totals 13 residues. CDR3 nucleotides: TGTGCCAGCAGCCAAGTACGGGGTGGCATTCAGTACTTC. This gives the protein CASSQVRGGIQYF.

The rearrangement joins TRBV7-2 to TRBJ1-1; no firm D call. V was cut by 2 bases and J by 1 base, with 8 bases left in between. CDR3 length: 14 amino acids. Germline V gene data show CDR1 as SGHTA and CDR2 as FQGNSA. This chain's CDR3 is CASSLMERNTEAFF. CDR3 bases: TGTGCCAGCAGCTTAATGGAGAGGAACACTGAAGCTTTCTTT.

The chain links TRBV3-1 to TRBJ2-5; no firm D call. Trimming took off 0 bases at V and 0 bases at J, with 5 bases between the two ends. The germline V gene encodes CDR1 LGHDT and CDR2 YNNKEL (reference sequence). The CDR3 extends over 14 amino acids. CDR3 sequence reads: CASSQDSYQETQYF. In nucleotides, the CDR3 is TGTGCCAGCAGCCAAGACTCGTACCAAGAGACCCAGTACTTC.

The J gene is TRBJ1-4, the V gene TRBV4-1, with D possibly being TRBD1 (5 bases). The CDR3 is 21 amino acids. Trimming took 10 bases from V and 0 from J, leaving 33 bases between them. The germline CDR1 and CDR2 sequences are MGHRA and YSYEKL. The CDR3 nucleotides are TGCGCCAAGACTGAACGGGGGGACCGTAAACCCACGGGGACAACTAATGAAAAACTGTTTTTT. Protein: CAKTERGDRKPTGTTNEKLFF.

The rearrangement uses TRBV3-1 and TRBJ1-2, with D unresolved. The CDR3 consists of 13 residues. V lost 4 bases and J 4 bases, leaving 10 bases between the germline ends. Germline CDR1 and CDR2: LGHDT and YNNKEL (reference sequence). CDR3 sequence (DNA): TGTGCCAGCAGCCGCCGAACAGCCTATGGCTACACCTTC. Residues: CASSRRTAYGYTF.

The chain employs TRBV20-1 and TRBJ2-5; D uncertain. Germline CDR1 DFQATT, CDR2 SNEGSKA (reference sequence). The CDR3 has 13 residues. The V end was cut by 1 base, the J end by 11 bases, with 17 bases between. CDR3 residues: CSARGPKVYEQYF. In DNA form, the CDR3 reads TGCAGTGCTAGAGGCCCTAAAGTCTATGAGCAGTACTTC.